This is a list of T cell receptor beta chains from one sample in a study of T cells in tuberculosis. TCRdb's copy holds only in-frame clones and misses some; the assay was immunoSEQ multiplex PCR. The table records roughly 34,000 clones, roughly nine tenths of them present only once. The starting material was PBMCs, obtained at tuberculosis diagnosis. All receptors come from an adult with tuberculosis. CDR3s leave out the opening cysteine and the closing phenylalanine or tryptophan.

CDR3aa	len	v_gene	j_gene
ASSSTAGGGNSPLH	14	TRBV4-2	TRBJ1-6
ASSIGQTYEQY	11	TRBV11-2	TRBJ2-7
ASGHRDRSYEQY	12	TRBV6-5	TRBJ2-7
ASSLMGQGETQY	12	TRBV7-2	TRBJ2-5
ASSLKSNNSPLH	12	TRBV7-8	TRBJ1-6
ASSQATGFHEQY	12	TRBV4-3	TRBJ2-7
ASSPSPDTSLGEF	13	TRBV7-8	TRBJ2-1
AIRKDRGYGELF	12	TRBV10-3	TRBJ2-2
ASRVPKLVDTQY	12	TRBV2	TRBJ2-3
ASSFAALRVEQY	12	TRBV28	TRBJ2-7
AISPKKPGQGHTEAF	15	TRBV10-3	TRBJ1-1
ASRRQGINTGELF	13	TRBV28	TRBJ2-2
ASSVNRGFSGNTIY	14	TRBV27	TRBJ1-3
ASSLYARGAGTENTGELF	18	TRBV28	TRBJ2-2
ASSPPGTEETQY	12	TRBV5-4	TRBJ2-5
ASSLGQGVGETQY	13	TRBV7-2	TRBJ2-5
ASSLDREVYNSPLH	14	TRBV5-6	TRBJ1-6
ASSPSLIAPGGWNTEAF	17	TRBV18	TRBJ1-1
AASDGYEQY	9	TRBV7-9	TRBJ2-7
AISATGGSRNTIY	13	TRBV10-3	TRBJ1-3
ASSLQPGLATGSYNEQF	17	TRBV9	TRBJ2-1
ASSLPWGTSQETQY	14	TRBV5-6	TRBJ2-5
ASSSRAGSYNEQF	13	TRBV7-2	TRBJ2-1
ASSLGIAGGGQETQY	15	TRBV7-8	TRBJ2-5
ASSSTGTRSTDTQY	14	TRBV7-2	TRBJ2-3
ASSSGTGTSGYT	12	TRBV2	TRBJ1-2
ASSQSGTGASYEQY	14	TRBV4-3	TRBJ2-7
ASSEGTSGPSYEQY	14	TRBV9	TRBJ2-7
ASSDSTSGNTEAF	13	TRBV6-4	TRBJ1-1
ASSSEPGQSYGYT	13	TRBV11-2	TRBJ1-2
ASSSLGQGGDTQY	13	TRBV6-5	TRBJ2-3
ASTQGGFDYGYT	12	TRBV7-8	TRBJ1-2
ASSRTSGSGETQY	13	TRBV27	TRBJ2-5
ASSPVAAGGAYEQY	14	TRBV18	TRBJ2-7
ASRKTGGTEAF	11	TRBV7-2	TRBJ1-1
TSSRTGTSEYNEQF	14	TRBV1	TRBJ2-1
ASSSWDRGTNTEAF	14	TRBV7-8	TRBJ1-1
ASRKGQGWQETQY	13	TRBV2	TRBJ2-5
ASSFGTGLEKLF	12	TRBV6-5	TRBJ1-4
SAWEKETQY	9	TRBV20-1	TRBJ2-5
ASSYSTGTVGAEAF	14	TRBV6-5	TRBJ1-1
ASSSPPGEAAPLH	13	TRBV19	TRBJ1-6
ASSESQGTDTQY	12	TRBV10-1	TRBJ2-3
ASSQGDGGPSTDTQY	15	TRBV4-3	TRBJ2-3
ASSLSTSSSYEQY	13	TRBV27	TRBJ2-7
ASSLDLHEQY	10	TRBV28	TRBJ2-7
ASSWGTDGYT	10	TRBV5-5	TRBJ1-2
ASSSPGQESSYEQY	14	TRBV7-9	TRBJ2-7
ASSLRTSGYEQY	12	TRBV4-1	TRBJ2-7